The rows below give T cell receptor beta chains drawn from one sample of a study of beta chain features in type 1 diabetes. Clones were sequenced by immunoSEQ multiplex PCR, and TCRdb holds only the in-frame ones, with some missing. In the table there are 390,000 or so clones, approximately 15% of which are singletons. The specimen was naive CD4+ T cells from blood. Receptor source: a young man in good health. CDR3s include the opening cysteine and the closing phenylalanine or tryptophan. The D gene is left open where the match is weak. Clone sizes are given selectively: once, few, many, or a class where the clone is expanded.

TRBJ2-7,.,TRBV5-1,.,TGCGCCAGCAGCTTGCAGCCACCCTCCTACGAGCAGTACTTC,CASSLQPPSYEQYF
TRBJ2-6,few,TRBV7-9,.,TGTGCCAGCAGCTTAGTAAGGGGCGGCCCCTCTGGGGCCAACGTCCTGACTTTC,CASSLVRGGPSGANVLTF
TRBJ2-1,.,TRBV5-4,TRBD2,TGTGCCAGCAGCGACTGGACTAGCGTCCGGGAGCAGTTCTTC,CASSDWTSVREQFF
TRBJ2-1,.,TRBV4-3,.,TGCGCCAGCAGCCAAGCTCGAAGGATAGACCAGCATGAGCAGTTCTTC,CASSQARRIDQHEQFF
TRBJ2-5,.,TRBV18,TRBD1,TGTGCCAGCTCACCCCAGACAGGGCGAGAGACCCAGTACTTC,CASSPQTGRETQYF
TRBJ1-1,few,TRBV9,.,TGTGCCAGCAGCGCAAAGGGGCTGAACACTGAAGCTTTCTTT,CASSAKGLNTEAFF
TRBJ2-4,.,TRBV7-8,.,TGTGCCAGCAGCTCACGGGGGACGTCCCACAAAAACATTCAGTACTTC,CASSSRGTSHKNIQYF
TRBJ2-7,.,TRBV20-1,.,TGCAGTGCCAGAGGCGTGAACGAGCAGTACTTC,CSARGVNEQYF
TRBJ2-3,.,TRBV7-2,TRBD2,TGTGCCAGCAGCACTAGAGGCGGGGGGCCACTGTCTAGCACAGATACGCAGTATTTT,CASSTRGGGPLSSTDTQYF
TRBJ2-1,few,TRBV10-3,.,TGTGCCATCGGCCTAGGCGCGGGCGCGAATGAGCAGTTCTTC,CAIGLGAGANEQFF
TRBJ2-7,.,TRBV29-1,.,TGCAGCGTTGAAGAGGGGCGGGGAGAGGAGCAGTACTTC,CSVEEGRGEEQYF
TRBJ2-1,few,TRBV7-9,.,TGTGCCAGCAGCTATCAAGGGGGATCAAGCAATGAGCAGTTCTTC,CASSYQGGSSNEQFF
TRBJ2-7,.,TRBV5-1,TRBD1,TGCGCCAGCAGCTTTCAGGGGGCGGAGGTGCAGTACTTC,CASSFQGAEVQYF
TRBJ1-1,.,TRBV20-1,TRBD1,TGCAGTGCTTTCAGGGGGACTGAAGCTTTCTTT,CSAFRGTEAFF
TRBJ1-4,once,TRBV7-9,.,TGTGCCAGCAGCAGGACAGAGCTTAATGAAAAACTGTTTTTT,CASSRTELNEKLFF
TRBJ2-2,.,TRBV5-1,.,TGCGCCAGCAGCTTGGACGGCGGGGAGCTGTTTTTT,CASSLDGGELFF
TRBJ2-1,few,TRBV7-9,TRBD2,TGTGCCAGCAGCACGAATAGCGGGAGCTCCTACAATGAGCAGTTCTTC,CASSTNSGSSYNEQFF
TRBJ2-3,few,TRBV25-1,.,TGTGCCAGCAGTGGACTAGTTTCAGATACGCAGTATTTT,CASSGLVSDTQYF